The rows below give T cell receptor beta chains drawn from one sample of a study of OX40 agonist ivuxolimab in advanced cancers. TCRdb's table, derived via immunoSEQ multiplex PCR, lists solely in-frame clones and lacks some. Among around 90,000 clones listed, 92% were seen once. The sample here was CD4+ or CD8+ T cells sorted from blood, taken in a trial of the OX40 agonist ivuxolimab. These TCRs come from an adult with an advanced solid tumor such as melanoma, head and neck, liver or kidney cancer. The CDR3 runs from the conserved cysteine through the conserved F or W. The order of the fields is J gene, D gene, clone size, V gene, CDR3 protein, CDR3 DNA. D genes are given only for firm matches. Where a row states a size, it is once, few, many or the class of an expanded clone; other rows omit it.

j_call: TRBJ2-7; d_call: NA; clone_size: NA; v_call: TRBV7-9; cdr3_aa: CARHWGRTYEQYF; cdr3_nt: TGTGCCAGGCATTGGGGCCGGACCTACGAGCAGTACTTC
j_call: TRBJ2-5; d_call: NA; clone_size: NA; v_call: TRBV5-6; cdr3_aa: CASSLSPQEETQYF; cdr3_nt: TGTGCCAGCAGCTTGAGTCCTCAGGAAGAGACCCAGTACTTC
j_call: TRBJ1-4; d_call: NA; clone_size: NA; v_call: TRBV7-6; cdr3_aa: CASSTGGGGPNEKLFF; cdr3_nt: TGTGCCAGCAGCACAGGAGGGGGGGGACCTAATGAAAAACTGTTTTTT
j_call: TRBJ1-2; d_call: NA; clone_size: NA; v_call: TRBV4-3; cdr3_aa: CASSQVRVGYTF; cdr3_nt: TGCGCCAGCAGCCAAGTTCGGGTAGGCTACACCTTC
j_call: TRBJ2-5; d_call: NA; clone_size: NA; v_call: TRBV5-1; cdr3_aa: CASSSGRIQETQYF; cdr3_nt: TGCGCCAGCAGCTCGGGACGGATCCAAGAGACCCAGTACTTC
j_call: TRBJ2-7; d_call: NA; clone_size: NA; v_call: TRBV28; cdr3_aa: CASISGPPYEQYF; cdr3_nt: TGTGCCAGCATTTCCGGTCCACCCTACGAGCAGTACTTC
j_call: TRBJ1-2; d_call: NA; clone_size: NA; v_call: TRBV28; cdr3_aa: CASRLGQLYGYTF; cdr3_nt: TGTGCCAGCAGGTTAGGACAGCTCTATGGCTACACCTTC
j_call: TRBJ2-6; d_call: NA; clone_size: NA; v_call: TRBV13; cdr3_aa: CASTPRGSGANVLTF; cdr3_nt: TGTGCCAGCACCCCCCGAGGCTCTGGGGCCAACGTCCTGACTTTC
j_call: TRBJ2-3; d_call: TRBD2; clone_size: few; v_call: TRBV7-2; cdr3_aa: CASSLSGSALDTQYF; cdr3_nt: TGTGCCAGCAGCTTGAGCGGGAGCGCCCTGGATACGCAGTATTTT
j_call: TRBJ1-6; d_call: TRBD1; clone_size: NA; v_call: TRBV6-5; cdr3_aa: CASSFQTGANSPLHF; cdr3_nt: TGTGCCAGCAGTTTCCAGACAGGGGCTAATTCACCCCTCCACTTT
j_call: TRBJ1-5; d_call: NA; clone_size: once; v_call: TRBV30; cdr3_aa: CAWSVPPGVNQPQHF; cdr3_nt: TGTGCCTGGAGTGTACCCCCAGGTGTCAATCAGCCCCAGCATTTT
j_call: TRBJ1-5; d_call: NA; clone_size: NA; v_call: TRBV7-2; cdr3_aa: CASSFGAGQGLVGQPQHF; cdr3_nt: TGTGCCAGCAGCTTCGGGGCGGGGCAGGGGTTAGTCGGACAGCCCCAGCATTTT
j_call: TRBJ2-4; d_call: NA; clone_size: NA; v_call: TRBV7-8; cdr3_aa: CASSLDGSAFPLAKNIQYF; cdr3_nt: TGTGCCAGCAGCTTAGACGGCAGCGCCTTTCCTTTAGCCAAAAACATTCAGTACTTC
j_call: TRBJ1-1; d_call: NA; clone_size: NA; v_call: TRBV5-1; cdr3_aa: CASSPGQRIMNTEAFF; cdr3_nt: TGCGCCAGCAGTCCGGGACAAAGAATCATGAACACTGAAGCTTTCTTT
j_call: TRBJ2-5; d_call: NA; clone_size: NA; v_call: TRBV2; cdr3_aa: CASSEGETQYF; cdr3_nt: TGTGCCAGCAGTGAGGGGGAGACCCAGTACTTC
j_call: TRBJ1-5; d_call: TRBD1; clone_size: NA; v_call: TRBV7-2; cdr3_aa: CASSLAPGQNQPQHF; cdr3_nt: TGTGCCAGCAGCTTAGCGCCGGGACAGAATCAGCCCCAGCATTTT
j_call: TRBJ2-7; d_call: NA; clone_size: NA; v_call: TRBV28; cdr3_aa: CASSSPPGHYEQYF; cdr3_nt: TGTGCCAGCAGTTCCCCGCCAGGACACTACGAGCAGTACTTC
j_call: TRBJ2-5; d_call: NA; clone_size: NA; v_call: TRBV4-3; cdr3_aa: CASSQDIGGTRQETQYF; cdr3_nt: TGCGCCAGCAGCCAAGACATTGGGGGGACTCGCCAAGAGACCCAGTACTTC
j_call: TRBJ2-3; d_call: TRBD2; clone_size: once; v_call: TRBV29-1; cdr3_aa: CSVESGGGTDTQYF; cdr3_nt: TGCAGCGTTGAGTCGGGGGGTGGGACAGATACGCAGTATTTT